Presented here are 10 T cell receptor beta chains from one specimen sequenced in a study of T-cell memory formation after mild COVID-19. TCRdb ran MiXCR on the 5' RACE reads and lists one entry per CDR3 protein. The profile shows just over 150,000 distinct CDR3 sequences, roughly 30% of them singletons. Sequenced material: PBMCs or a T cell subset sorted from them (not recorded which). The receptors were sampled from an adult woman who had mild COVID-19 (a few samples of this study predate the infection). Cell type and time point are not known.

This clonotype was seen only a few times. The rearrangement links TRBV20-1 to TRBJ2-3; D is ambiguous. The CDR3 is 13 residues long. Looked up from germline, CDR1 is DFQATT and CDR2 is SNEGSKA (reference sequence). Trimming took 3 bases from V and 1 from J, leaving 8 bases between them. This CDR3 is CSASFQGTDTQYF. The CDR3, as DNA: TGCAGTGCTAGCTTTCAGGGCACAGATACGCAGTATTTT.

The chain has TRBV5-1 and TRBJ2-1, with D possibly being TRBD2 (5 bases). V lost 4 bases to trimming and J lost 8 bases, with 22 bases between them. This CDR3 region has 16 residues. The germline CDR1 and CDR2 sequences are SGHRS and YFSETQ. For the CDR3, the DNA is TGCGCCAGCAGCCCGCGGGTGACTGACGTTTGGCATGAGCAGTTCTTC. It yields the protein CASSPRVTDVWHEQFF.

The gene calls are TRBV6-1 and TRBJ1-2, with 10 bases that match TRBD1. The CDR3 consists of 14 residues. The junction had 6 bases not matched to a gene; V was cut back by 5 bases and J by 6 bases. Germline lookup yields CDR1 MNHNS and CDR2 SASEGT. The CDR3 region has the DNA TGTGCCAGCAGTCCAAGGGACAGGGGACATGGCTACACCTTC. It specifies CASSPRDRGHGYTF.

For the CDR3, the DNA is TGTGCCAGCAGCATGGACAGGGTTTCACCCCTCCACTTT. Translated, it gives CASSMDRVSPLHF. This chain joins TRBV7-8 and TRBJ1-6, with 8 nucleotides matching TRBD1. Germline V lookup: CDR1 SGHVS, CDR2 FQNEAQ. This CDR3 region has 13 residues. With V trimmed by 5 bases and J by 9 bases, 3 bases remained unmatched. Complete variable domain (other parts from reference TRBV7-8 and TRBJ1-6): GAGVSQSPRYKVAKRGQDVALRCDPISGHVSLFWYQQALGQGPEFLTYFQNEAQLDKSGLPSDRFFAERPEGSVSTLKIQRTQQEDSAVYLCASSMDRVSPLHFGNGTRLTVT.

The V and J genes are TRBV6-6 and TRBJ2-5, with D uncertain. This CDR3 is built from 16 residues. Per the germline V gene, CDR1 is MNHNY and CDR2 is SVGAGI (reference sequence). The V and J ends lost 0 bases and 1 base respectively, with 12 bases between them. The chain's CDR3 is CASSYSSLAGQETQYF. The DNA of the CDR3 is TGTGCCAGCAGTTACTCGTCATTGGCAGGCCAAGAGACCCAGTACTTC.

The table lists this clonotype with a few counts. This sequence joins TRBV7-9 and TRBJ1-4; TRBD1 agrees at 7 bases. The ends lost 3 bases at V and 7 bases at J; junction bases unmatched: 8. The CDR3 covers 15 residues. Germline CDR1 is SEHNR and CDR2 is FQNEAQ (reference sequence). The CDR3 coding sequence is TGTGCCAGCAGCTTGGGACAGATGGTGGGTGAAAAACTGTTTTTT. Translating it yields CASSLGQMVGEKLFF.

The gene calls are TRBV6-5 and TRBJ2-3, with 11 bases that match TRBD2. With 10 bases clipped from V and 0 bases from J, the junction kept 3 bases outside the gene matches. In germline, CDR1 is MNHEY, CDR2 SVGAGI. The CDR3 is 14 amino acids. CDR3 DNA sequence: TGTGCCACCCTAGCGGGGGGAAGCACAGATACGCAGTATTTT. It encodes CATLAGGSTDTQYF.

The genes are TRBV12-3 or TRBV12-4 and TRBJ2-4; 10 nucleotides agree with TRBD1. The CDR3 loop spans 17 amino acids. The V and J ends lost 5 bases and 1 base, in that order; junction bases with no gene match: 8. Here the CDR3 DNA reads TGTGCCAGCAGTCCTAGACAGGGGGCGACGGCCAAAAACATTCAGTACTTC. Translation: CASSPRQGATAKNIQYF.

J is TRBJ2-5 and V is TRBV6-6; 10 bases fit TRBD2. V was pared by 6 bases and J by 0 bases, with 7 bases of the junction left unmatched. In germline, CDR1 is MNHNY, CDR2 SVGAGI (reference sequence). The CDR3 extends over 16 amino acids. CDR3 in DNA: TGTGCCAGCAGGACGATAACTAGCGGGGACCAAGAGACCCAGTACTTC. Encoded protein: CASRTITSGDQETQYF.

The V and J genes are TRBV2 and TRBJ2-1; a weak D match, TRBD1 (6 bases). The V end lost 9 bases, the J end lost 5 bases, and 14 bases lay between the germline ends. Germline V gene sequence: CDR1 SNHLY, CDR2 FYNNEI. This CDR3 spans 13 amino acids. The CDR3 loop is CARGTYRDNEQFF. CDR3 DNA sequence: TGTGCCAGGGGGACGTACAGGGACAATGAGCAGTTCTTC.